This TCR beta chain was profiled in a study of low-dose radiotherapy and immunotherapy resistance in tumors. Concerning this clonotype: This sequence may be a read error, since a much larger clone differs from it by one base.

The sample's time point: after trial treatment. Sample treatment: LDRT plus nivolumab, ipilimumab, low-dose cyclophosphamide and aspirin (RACIN trial). Germline V gene lookup returns CDR1 GTSNPN and CDR2 SVGIG (reference sequence). This CDR3 contains 13 residues. A constant-region primer paired with the V-primer adapter amplified TCRs over about 18 PCR cycles. Using its own MiXCR run on the reads, TCRdb lists one record per CDR3 protein. The data contain about 52,000 distinct CDR3 sequences, approximately 35% of them singletons. This clonotype originated in a male donor with rectosigmoid adenocarcinoma. V is TRBV30 and J is TRBJ1-5; D is perhaps TRBD1 (6 bases). Material: PBMCs, obtained after low-dose radiotherapy plus immunotherapy. CDR3 DNA sequence: TGTGCCTGGAGTGTGGGACAATCTCAGCTCCAGCATTTT. Translating it yields CAWSVGQSQLQHF.